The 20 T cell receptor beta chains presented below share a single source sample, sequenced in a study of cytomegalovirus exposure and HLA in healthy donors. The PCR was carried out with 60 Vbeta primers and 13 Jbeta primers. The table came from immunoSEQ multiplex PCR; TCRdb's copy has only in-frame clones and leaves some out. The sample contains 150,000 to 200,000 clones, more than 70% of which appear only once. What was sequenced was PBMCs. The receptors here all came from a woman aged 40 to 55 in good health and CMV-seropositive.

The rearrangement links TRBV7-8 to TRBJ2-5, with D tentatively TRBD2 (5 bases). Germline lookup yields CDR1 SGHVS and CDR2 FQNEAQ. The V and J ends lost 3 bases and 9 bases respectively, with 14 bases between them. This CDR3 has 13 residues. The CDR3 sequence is CASSFGRLEAQYF. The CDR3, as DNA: TGTGCCAGCAGCTTCGGCAGGTTGGAGGCCCAGTACTTC.

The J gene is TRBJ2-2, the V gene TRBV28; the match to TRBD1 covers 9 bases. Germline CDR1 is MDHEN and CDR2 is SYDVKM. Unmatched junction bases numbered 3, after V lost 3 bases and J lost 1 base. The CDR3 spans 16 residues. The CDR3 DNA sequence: TGTGCCAGCAGTTTCAACAGGGGGCGGAACACCGGGGAGCTGTTTTTT. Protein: CASSFNRGRNTGELFF. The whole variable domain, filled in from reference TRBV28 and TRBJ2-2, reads DVKVTQSSRYLVKRTGEKVFLECVQDMDHENMFWYRQDPGLGLRLIYFSYDVKMKEKGDIPEGYSVSREKKERFSLILESASTNQTSMYLCASSFNRGRNTGELFFGEGSRLTVL.

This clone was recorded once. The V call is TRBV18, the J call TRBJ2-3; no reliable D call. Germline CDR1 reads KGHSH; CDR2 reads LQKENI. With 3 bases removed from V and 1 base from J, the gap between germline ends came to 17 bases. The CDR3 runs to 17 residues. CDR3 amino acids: CASSPQAPPTGTDTQYF. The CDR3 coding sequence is TGTGCCAGCTCACCCCAAGCGCCCCCCACTGGCACAGATACGCAGTATTTT.

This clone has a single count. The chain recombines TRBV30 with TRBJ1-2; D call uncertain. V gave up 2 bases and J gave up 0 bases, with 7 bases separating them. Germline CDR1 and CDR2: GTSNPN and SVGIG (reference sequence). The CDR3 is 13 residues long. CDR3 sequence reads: CAWSINSNYGYTF. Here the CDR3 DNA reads TGTGCCTGGAGTATCAACTCTAACTATGGCTACACCTTC.

In DNA, the CDR3 is TGTGCCAGTATCCTTGGACAGGGGAACACTGAAGCTTTCTTT. This sequence encodes CASILGQGNTEAFF. The chain joins TRBV19 to TRBJ1-1; 8 positions agree with TRBD1. This CDR3 contains 14 residues. Germline V CDR1 and CDR2: LNHDA, SQIVND (reference sequence). The V segment lost 7 bases and the J segment 1 base; nucleotides outside the gene matches: 5. Drawing the rest from reference TRBV19 and TRBJ1-1, the complete variable domain is DGGITQSPKYLFRKEGQNVTLSCEQNLNHDAMYWYRQDPGQGLRLIYYSQIVNDFQKGDIAEGYSVSREKKESFPLTVTSAQKNPTAFYLCASILGQGNTEAFFGQGTRLTVV.

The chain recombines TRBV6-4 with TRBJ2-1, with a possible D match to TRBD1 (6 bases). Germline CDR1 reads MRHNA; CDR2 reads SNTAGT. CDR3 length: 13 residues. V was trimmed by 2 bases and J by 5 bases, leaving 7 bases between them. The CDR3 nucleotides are TGTGCCAGCAGTGACCGGGACAACAATGAGCAGTTCTTC. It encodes CASSDRDNNEQFF.

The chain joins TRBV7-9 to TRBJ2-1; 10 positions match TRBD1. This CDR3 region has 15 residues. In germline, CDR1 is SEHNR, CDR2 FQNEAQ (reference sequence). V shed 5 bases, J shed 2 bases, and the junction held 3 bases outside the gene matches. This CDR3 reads CASSPGTGAYNEQFF. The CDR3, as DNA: TGTGCCAGCAGCCCCGGGACAGGGGCCTACAATGAGCAGTTCTTC.

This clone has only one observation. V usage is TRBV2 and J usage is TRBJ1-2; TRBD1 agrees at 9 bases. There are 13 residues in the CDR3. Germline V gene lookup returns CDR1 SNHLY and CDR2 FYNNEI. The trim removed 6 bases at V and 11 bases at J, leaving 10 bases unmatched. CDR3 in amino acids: CASSPGTGLGYTF. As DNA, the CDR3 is TGTGCCAGCAGCCCTGGGACAGGGCTAGGGTACACCTTC. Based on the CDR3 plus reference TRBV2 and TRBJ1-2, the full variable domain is EPEVTQTPSHQVTQMGQEVILRCVPISNHLYFYWYRQILGQKVEFLVSFYNNEISEKSEIFDDQFSVERPDGSNFTLKIRSTKLEDSAMYFCASSPGTGLGYTFGSGTRLTVV.

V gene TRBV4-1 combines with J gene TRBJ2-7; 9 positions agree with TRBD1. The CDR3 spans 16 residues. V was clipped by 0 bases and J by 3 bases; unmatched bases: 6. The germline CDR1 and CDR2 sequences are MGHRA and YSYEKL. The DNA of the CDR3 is TGCGCCAGCAGCCAAGATGGGGACAGGGTCTTCTACGAGCAGTACTTC. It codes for CASSQDGDRVFYEQYF.

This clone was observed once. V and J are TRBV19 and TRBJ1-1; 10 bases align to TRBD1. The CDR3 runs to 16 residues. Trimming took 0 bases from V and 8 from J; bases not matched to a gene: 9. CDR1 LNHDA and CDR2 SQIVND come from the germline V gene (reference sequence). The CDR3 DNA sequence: TGTGCCAGTAGTATAGATCTCTCGGGACAGGGGACGGAAGCTTTCTTT. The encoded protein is CASSIDLSGQGTEAFF.

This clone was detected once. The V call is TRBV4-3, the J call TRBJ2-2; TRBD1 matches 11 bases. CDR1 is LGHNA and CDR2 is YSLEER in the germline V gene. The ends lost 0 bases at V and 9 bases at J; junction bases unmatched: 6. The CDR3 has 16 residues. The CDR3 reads CASSQDPGTGGRELFF. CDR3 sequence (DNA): TGCGCCAGCAGCCAAGACCCCGGGACAGGGGGAAGGGAGCTGTTTTTT.

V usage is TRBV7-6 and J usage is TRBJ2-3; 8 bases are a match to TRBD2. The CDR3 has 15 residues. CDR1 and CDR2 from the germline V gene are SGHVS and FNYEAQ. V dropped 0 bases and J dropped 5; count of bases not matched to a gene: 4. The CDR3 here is CASSLASGSIDTQYF. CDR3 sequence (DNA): TGTGCCAGCAGCTTAGCGAGCGGGAGTATAGATACGCAGTATTTT. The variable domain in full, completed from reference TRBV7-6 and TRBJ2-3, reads GAGVSQSPRYKVTKRGQDVALRCDPISGHVSLYWYRQALGQGPEFLTYFNYEAQQDKSGLPNDRFSAERPEGSISTLTIQRTEQRDSAMYRCASSLASGSIDTQYFGPGTRLTVL.

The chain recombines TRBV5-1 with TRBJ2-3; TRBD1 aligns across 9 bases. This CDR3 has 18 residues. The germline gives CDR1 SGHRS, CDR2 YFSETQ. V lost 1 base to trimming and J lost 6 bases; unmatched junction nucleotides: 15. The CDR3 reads CASSLSQGARGGSDTQYF. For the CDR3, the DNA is TGCGCCAGCAGCTTGTCACAGGGGGCGCGGGGCGGAAGTGATACGCAGTATTTT.

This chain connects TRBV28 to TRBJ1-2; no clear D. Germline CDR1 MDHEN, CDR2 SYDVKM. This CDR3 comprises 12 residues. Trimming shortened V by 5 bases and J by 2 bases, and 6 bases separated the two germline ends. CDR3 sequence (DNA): TGTGCCAGCAGTCCACAAAACTATGGCTACACCTTC. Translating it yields CASSPQNYGYTF.

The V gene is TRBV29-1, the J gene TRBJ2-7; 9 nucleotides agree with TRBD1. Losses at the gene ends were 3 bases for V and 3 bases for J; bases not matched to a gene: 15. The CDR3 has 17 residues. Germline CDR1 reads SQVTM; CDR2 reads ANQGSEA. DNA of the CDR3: TGCAGCGTTGAGGGCTCCGACGGGGACAGGGACCTCTACGAGCAGTACTTC. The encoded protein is CSVEGSDGDRDLYEQYF.

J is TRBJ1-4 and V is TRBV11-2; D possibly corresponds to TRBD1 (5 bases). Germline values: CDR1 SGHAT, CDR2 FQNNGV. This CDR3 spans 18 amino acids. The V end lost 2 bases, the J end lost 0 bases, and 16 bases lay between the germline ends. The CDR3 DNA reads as TGTGCCAGCAGCTTATTTCCAGGGTCTGGGGCAACTAATGAAAAACTGTTTTTT. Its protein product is CASSLFPGSGATNEKLFF.

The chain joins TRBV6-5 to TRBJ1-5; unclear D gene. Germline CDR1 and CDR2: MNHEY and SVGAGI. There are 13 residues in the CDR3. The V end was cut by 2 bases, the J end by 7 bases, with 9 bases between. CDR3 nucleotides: TGTGCCAGCAGTTACCTACCCGGGCAGCCCCAGCATTTT. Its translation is CASSYLPGQPQHF.

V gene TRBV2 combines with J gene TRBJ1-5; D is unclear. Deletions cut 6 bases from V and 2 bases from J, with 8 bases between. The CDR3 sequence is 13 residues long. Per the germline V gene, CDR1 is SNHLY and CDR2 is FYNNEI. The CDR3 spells CASSQEGNQPQHF. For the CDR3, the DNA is TGTGCCAGCAGCCAGGAAGGCAATCAGCCCCAGCATTTT. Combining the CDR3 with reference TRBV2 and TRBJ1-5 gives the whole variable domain EPEVTQTPSHQVTQMGQEVILRCVPISNHLYFYWYRQILGQKVEFLVSFYNNEISEKSEIFDDQFSVERPDGSNFTLKIRSTKLEDSAMYFCASSQEGNQPQHFGDGTRLSIL.

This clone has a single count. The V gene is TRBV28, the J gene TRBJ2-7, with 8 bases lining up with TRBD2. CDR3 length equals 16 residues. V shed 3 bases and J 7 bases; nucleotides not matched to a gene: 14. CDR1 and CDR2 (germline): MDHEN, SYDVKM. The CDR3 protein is CASSFSGAGSSGEQYF. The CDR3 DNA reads TGTGCCAGCAGTTTTAGCGGGGCGGGGTCCTCTGGGGAGCAGTACTTC.

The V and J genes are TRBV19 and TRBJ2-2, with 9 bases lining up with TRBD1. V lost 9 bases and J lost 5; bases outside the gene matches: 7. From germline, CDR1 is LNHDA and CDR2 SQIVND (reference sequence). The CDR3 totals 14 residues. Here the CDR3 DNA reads TGTGCCAGCTGTTGGGACAGGGAAACCGGGGAGCTGTTTTTT. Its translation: CASCWDRETGELFF.